This T cell receptor beta chain was captured in a study of shared clonotypes between healthy human individuals. Data came from immunoSEQ multiplex PCR; TCRdb stores just in-frame clones and leaves some out. Of 700,000 to 950,000 clones in the sample, approximately 97% were seen once. In the naive CD8 group, cells lacked CD45RO and were positively selected for CCR7, so terminally differentiated effector memory CD45RA+ cells were left out. V was pared by 5 bases and J by 8 bases, with 18 bases between. Looked up from germline, CDR1 is MNHEY and CDR2 is SMNVEV (reference sequence). There are 15 residues in the CDR3.

The V gene is TRBV27, the J gene TRBJ1-4; D is unresolved. The source of this sequence is a man aged 25 to 40 in good health. The material sequenced was naive CD8+ T cells sorted from blood. CDR3 bases: TGTGCCAGCAGTCTTCGTTCAGACGGTCACGAAAAACTGTTTTTT. The encoded protein is CASSLRSDGHEKLFF.